This entry lists 14 T cell receptor beta chains sequenced from one sample in a study of cytomegalovirus exposure and HLA in healthy donors. Use of 60 Vbeta and 13 Jbeta primers characterized the PCR. Profiled with immunoSEQ multiplex PCR; TCRdb holds only in-frame clones, not every one. The sample holds approximately 110,000 clones, approximately 80% seen once. Sequencing input: PBMCs. Receptors were obtained from a woman between 40 and 50 years old in good health and CMV-seropositive.

This chain uses TRBV6-5 with TRBJ2-7, with D possibly TRBD1 on 5 matching bases. The CDR3 spans 15 residues. Germline loops: CDR1 MNHEY, CDR2 SVGAGI. V was pared by 2 bases and J by 2 bases, with 13 bases between. CDR3 sequence reads: CASSYGQGRTYEQYF. The CDR3, as DNA: TGTGCCAGCAGTTACGGGCAGGGCCGAACCTACGAGCAGTACTTC.

This chain uses TRBV9 with TRBJ2-3; D remains ambiguous. CDR3 length equals 13 residues. Germline values: CDR1 SGDLS, CDR2 YYNGEE. V lost 7 bases to trimming and J lost 0 bases, with 9 bases between them. CDR3 DNA sequence: TGTGCCAGCGGCCGGAGTAGCACAGATACGCAGTATTTT. Protein: CASGRSSTDTQYF. Drawing the rest from reference TRBV9 and TRBJ2-3, the complete variable domain is DSGVTQTPKHLITATGQRVTLRCSPRSGDLSVYWYQQSLDQGLQFLIQYYNGEERAKGNILERFSAQQFPDLHSELNLSSLELGDSALYFCASGRSSTDTQYFGPGTRLTVL.

Regarding this clone: The conserved closing phenylalanine or tryptophan is absent in this CDR3, likely reflecting a read error. J is TRBJ1-1 and V is TRBV28; TRBD1 matches 11 bases. The germline V gene has CDR1 MDHEN and CDR2 SYDVKM. CDR3 length: 16 residues. Trimming took 4 bases from V and 3 from J; bases not matched to a gene: 7. The CDR3 region is CASSSLGQGGDTEAFL. The CDR3 bases are TGTGCCAGCAGTTCCTTGGGACAGGGGGGAGACACTGAAGCTTTCCTT.

The rearrangement links TRBV5-6 to TRBJ1-5; 10 nucleotides agree with TRBD1. The CDR3 loop spans 18 amino acids. Germline-derived CDR1 and CDR2 are SGHDT and YYEEEE. With V trimmed by 2 bases and J by 2 bases, 10 bases remained unmatched. The CDR3, as DNA: TGTGCCAGCAGCTTCCGGGACAGGGGATGGGGAGGCAATCAGCCCCAGCATTTT. Its translation is CASSFRDRGWGGNQPQHF.

The J gene is TRBJ2-3, the V gene TRBV10-1, with D tentatively TRBD2 (5 bases). The CDR3 totals 14 residues. Per germline, CDR1 WNHNN and CDR2 SYGVQD (reference sequence). Deletions cut 0 bases from V and 6 bases from J, with 10 bases between. The CDR3 DNA sequence: TGCGCCAGCAGTGAGTCGATGAGGGCGGATACGCAGTATTTT. It specifies CASSESMRADTQYF.

The rearrangement links TRBV15 to TRBJ2-4; 7 bases map to TRBD1. CDR1 is LNHNV, CDR2 YYDKDF, per germline (reference sequence). The CDR3 is 17 amino acids. J lost 0 bases, V lost 5 bases, and 10 bases had no gene match. The CDR3 nucleotides read TGTGCCACCAGCTCAACAGGGGAACTGGGAGCCAAAAACATTCAGTACTTC. Translated: CATSSTGELGAKNIQYF.

V is TRBV6-6 and J is TRBJ1-5; weak D call: TRBD1 (5 bases). Germline CDR1 and CDR2: MNHNY and SVGAGI (reference sequence). V was pared by 8 bases and J by 11 bases, with 16 bases between. This CDR3 has 12 amino acids. CDR3 protein: CASEGASRAQHF. The CDR3 DNA sequence: TGTGCCAGCGAAGGGGCAAGCCGGGCCCAGCATTTT.

The rearrangement joins TRBV28 to TRBJ2-7, with 9 bases lining up with TRBD2. Trimming removed 6 bases from V and 3 bases from J; junction bases left unmatched: 3. Germline V gives CDR1 MDHEN, CDR2 SYDVKM. This CDR3 has 13 amino acids. The DNA for the CDR3 is TGTGCCAGCAGGCTAGCGGGGAACTACGAGCAGTACTTC. Translating it yields CASRLAGNYEQYF.

This clone appeared a few times. V and J are TRBV14 and TRBJ1-4; 8 bases match TRBD1. This CDR3 contains 17 residues. V lost 1 base to trimming and J lost 3 bases; unmatched junction nucleotides: 7. Germline lookup yields CDR1 SGHDN and CDR2 FVKESK. CDR3 in DNA: TGTGCCAGCAGCCAAGTTCAGGGGGCGCGTGCTAATGAAAAACTGTTTTTT. It codes for CASSQVQGARANEKLFF. Based on the CDR3 plus reference TRBV14 and TRBJ1-4, the full variable domain is EAGVTQFPSHSVIEKGQTVTLRCDPISGHDNLYWYRRVMGKEIKFLLHFVKESKQDESGMPNNRFLAERTGGTYSTLKVQPAELEDSGVYFCASSQVQGARANEKLFFGSGTQLSVL.

This rearrangement joins TRBV10-1 to TRBJ2-1, with D possibly being TRBD2 (5 bases). The CDR3 consists of 17 residues. Trimming cost V 0 bases and J 7 bases, with 19 bases left between them. CDR1 and CDR2 (germline): WNHNN, SYGVQD (reference sequence). The CDR3 DNA is TGCGCCAGCAGTGAGTCGACTATTCGACGGGTTGAAAATGAGCAGTTCTTC. Translation: CASSESTIRRVENEQFF.

The chain couples TRBV2 to TRBJ2-1; the match to TRBD2 covers 11 bases. V lost 6 bases, J lost 7 bases, and 8 bases stayed unmatched. Germline V gene lookup returns CDR1 SNHLY and CDR2 FYNNEI. This CDR3 comprises 15 residues. In DNA form, the CDR3 reads TGTGCCAGCAGGTTACTAGCGGGAGCTATGAATGAGCAGTTCTTC. It encodes CASRLLAGAMNEQFF.

The V call is TRBV6-5, the J call TRBJ2-1; a possible D gene is TRBD1 (5 bases). The CDR3 runs to 16 residues. With 4 bases removed from V and 0 bases from J, the gap between germline ends came to 13 bases. Germline V lookup: CDR1 MNHEY, CDR2 SVGAGI. CDR3 DNA: TGTGCCAGCAGTTCATCCAGGGCCAGCTCCTACAATGAGCAGTTCTTC. It specifies CASSSSRASSYNEQFF.

The CDR3 nucleotides are TGTGCCAGCAGCTTGGGCAGCTCTGGAAACACCATATATTTT. It encodes CASSLGSSGNTIYF. The chain has TRBV5-5 and TRBJ1-3, with unresolved D. The V end was cut by 0 bases, the J end by 0 bases, with 4 bases between. This CDR3 region has 14 residues. Germline CDR1 SGHKS, CDR2 YYEKEE (reference sequence).

This clone was counted only a few times. This chain uses TRBV18 with TRBJ2-7; TRBD1 is a possible D gene (5 bases). Per germline, CDR1 KGHSH and CDR2 LQKENI. Trimming pared 4 bases from V and 6 bases from J, leaving 10 bases between. The CDR3 length is 12 residues. CDR3 sequence (DNA): TGTGCCAGCTCACGCAGGGAAGGCGAGCAGTACTTC. Its protein product is CASSRREGEQYF.